By frequency in the sample, the clone carrying this T cell receptor (beta chain) is medium-sized (0.01 to 0.1%). J gave up 6 bases and V 3 bases, and 8 bases lay outside the gene matches. The CDR3 covers 14 residues. Germline V gene lookup returns CDR1 DFQATT and CDR2 SNEGSKA (reference sequence). This entry is derived from a study of immune reconstitution after stem cell transplant in scleroderma. Via MiXCR, TCRdb re-called the RT-PCR reads, giving one row per CDR3 protein. The sample records a few thousand distinct CDR3 sequences, roughly 3.9% being singletons. This material was obtained before or after autologous hematopoietic stem cell transplantation (not recorded which). V usage is TRBV20-1 and J usage is TRBJ1-5; TRBD1 agrees at 7 bases. The sequence was collected from a human donor with systemic sclerosis. CDR3 loop: CSASGLQGGQPQHF. The CDR3 coding sequence is TGCAGTGCTAGTGGGCTTCAGGGGGGTCAGCCCCAGCATTTT.